This TCR beta chain was sequenced during a study of CD8+ T cells in alopecia areata. Overall study context: Twice a day, 5 to 10 mg of oral tofacitinib was administered to treated patients. Treatment ran 6 to 18 months, with 6 months of follow-up afterward. Study results and limitations: Relative to normal scalp, lesional scalp, especially alopecia totalis/universalis, showed higher clonality.

The CDR3 is made up of 15 amino acids. The V end was cut by 1 base, the J end by 8 bases, with 19 bases between. Germline CDR1 GTSNPN, CDR2 SVGIG (reference sequence). Reverse transcription of extracted RNA yielded cDNA, which provided the sequencing template. Data came from immunoSEQ multiplex PCR; TCRdb stores just in-frame clones and leaves some out. The sample records about 250,000 clones, 67% being singletons. On this clone: Its target is not known.

Lesional scalp tissue (obtained by punch biopsy) and peripheral blood were collected from alopecia areata patients. The origin of this receptor is a human donor with alopecia areata. The specimen comprised CD4+ T cells sorted from blood, sampled at week 0. The V gene is TRBV30, the J gene TRBJ2-3; D is possibly TRBD1 or TRBD2 (5 bases each). CDR3 residues: CAWSEGLATSFTQYF. The CDR3 DNA reads TGTGCCTGGAGTGAGGGGTTAGCGACTTCCTTTACGCAGTATTTT.